This TCR beta chain derives from a study of blood T cells in healthy people across ages. This clonotype was seen ten or more times. Every sample gave at least 6 micrograms of total RNA when it was extracted. The CDR3 has 15 amino acids. V was trimmed by 3 bases and J by 7 bases, leaving 19 bases between them. CDR1 is SGHDT, CDR2 YYEEEE, per germline. The second PCR ran roughly 7 to 11 cycles with a sample-barcoded 5' primer and J-beta primers. One entry per CDR3 protein, called by TCRdb with MiXCR from the 5' RACE reads. This sample yields 1.6 million or so distinct CDR3 sequences, of which about 35% are seen a single time; roughly 12% belongs to the top ten.

The TCR originated in a woman between 25 and 40 years old in good health. The sequenced sample was blood. The V and J genes are TRBV5-6 and TRBJ2-5, with D perhaps TRBD1 (7 bases). The CDR3 here is CASSSDRDWPGTQYF. The CDR3 bases are TGTGCCAGCAGCTCCGACAGGGACTGGCCCGGGACCCAGTACTTC.